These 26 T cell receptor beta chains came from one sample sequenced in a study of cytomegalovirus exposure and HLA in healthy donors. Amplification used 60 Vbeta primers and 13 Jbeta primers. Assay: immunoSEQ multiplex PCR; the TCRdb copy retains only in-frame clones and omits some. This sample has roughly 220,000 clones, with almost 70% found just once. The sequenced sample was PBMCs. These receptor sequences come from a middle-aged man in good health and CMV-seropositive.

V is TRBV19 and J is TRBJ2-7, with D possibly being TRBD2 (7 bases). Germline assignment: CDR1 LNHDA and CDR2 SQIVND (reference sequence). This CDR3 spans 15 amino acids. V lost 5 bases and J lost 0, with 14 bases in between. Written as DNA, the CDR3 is TGTGCCAGTAGTCCCCAAGGGGGGGCCTCCTACGAGCAGTACTTC. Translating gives CASSPQGGASYEQYF.

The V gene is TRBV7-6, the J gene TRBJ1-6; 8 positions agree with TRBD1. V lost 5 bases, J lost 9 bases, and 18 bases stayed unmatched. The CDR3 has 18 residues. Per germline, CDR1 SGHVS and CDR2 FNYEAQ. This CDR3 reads CASSPLPSDRGWSSPLHF. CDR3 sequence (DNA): TGTGCCAGCAGCCCCCTCCCGTCTGACAGGGGATGGTCTTCACCCCTCCACTTT.

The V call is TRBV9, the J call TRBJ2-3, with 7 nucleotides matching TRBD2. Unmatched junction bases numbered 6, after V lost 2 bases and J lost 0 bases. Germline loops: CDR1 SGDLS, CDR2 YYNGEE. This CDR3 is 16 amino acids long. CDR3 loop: CASSVLSRGSTDTQYF. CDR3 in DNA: TGTGCCAGCAGCGTTTTATCGCGGGGGAGCACAGATACGCAGTATTTT.

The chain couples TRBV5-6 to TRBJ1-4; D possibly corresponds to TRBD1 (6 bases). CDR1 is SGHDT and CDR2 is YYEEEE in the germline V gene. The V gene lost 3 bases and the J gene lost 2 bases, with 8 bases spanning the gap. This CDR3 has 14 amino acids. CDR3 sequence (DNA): TGTGCCAGCAGCTCCGGACAGACTAATGAAAAACTGTTTTTT. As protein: CASSSGQTNEKLFF.

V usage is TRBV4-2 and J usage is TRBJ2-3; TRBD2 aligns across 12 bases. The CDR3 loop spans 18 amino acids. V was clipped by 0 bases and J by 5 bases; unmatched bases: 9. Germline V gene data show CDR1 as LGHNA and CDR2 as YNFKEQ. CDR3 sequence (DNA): TGTGCCAGCAGCCAAGATCATTTCGGACTAGCGGGACAAGATACGCAGTATTTT. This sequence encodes CASSQDHFGLAGQDTQYF.

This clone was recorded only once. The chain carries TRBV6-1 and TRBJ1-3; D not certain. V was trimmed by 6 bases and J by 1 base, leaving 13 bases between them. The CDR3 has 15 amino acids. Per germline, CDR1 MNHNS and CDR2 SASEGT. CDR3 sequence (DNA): TGTGCCAGCAGAGCGCTTCTCGGGTCTGGAAACACCATATATTTT. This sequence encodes CASRALLGSGNTIYF.

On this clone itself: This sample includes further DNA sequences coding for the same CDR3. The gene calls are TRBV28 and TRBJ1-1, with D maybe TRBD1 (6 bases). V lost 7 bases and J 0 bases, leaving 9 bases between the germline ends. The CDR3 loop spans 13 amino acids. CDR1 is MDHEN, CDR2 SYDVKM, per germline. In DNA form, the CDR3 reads TGTGCCAGCACAGGGGTAATGAACACTGAAGCTTTCTTT. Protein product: CASTGVMNTEAFF. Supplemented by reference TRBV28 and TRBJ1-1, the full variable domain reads DVKVTQSSRYLVKRTGEKVFLECVQDMDHENMFWYRQDPGLGLRLIYFSYDVKMKEKGDIPEGYSVSREKKERFSLILESASTNQTSMYLCASTGVMNTEAFFGQGTRLTVV.

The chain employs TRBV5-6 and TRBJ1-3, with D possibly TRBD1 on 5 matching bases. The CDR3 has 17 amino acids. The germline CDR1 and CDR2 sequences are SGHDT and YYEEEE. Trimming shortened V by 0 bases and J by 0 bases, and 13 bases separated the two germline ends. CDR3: CASSLGGELLSGNTIYF. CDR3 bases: TGTGCCAGCAGCTTGGGGGGGGAGCTCCTCTCTGGAAACACCATATATTTT. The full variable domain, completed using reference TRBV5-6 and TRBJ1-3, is DAGVTQSPTHLIKTRGQQVTLRCSPKSGHDTVSWYQQALGQGPQFIFQYYEEEERQRGNFPDRFSGHQFPNYSSELNVNALLLGDSALYLCASSLGGELLSGNTIYFGEGSWLTVV.

CDR3 loop: CASSEALRGQGHGYTF. The CDR3 bases are TGTGCCAGCAGTGAAGCGCTTCGGGGACAGGGCCATGGCTACACCTTC. This chain uses TRBV6-1 with TRBJ1-2, with TRBD1 identical over 9 bases. CDR1 MNHNS and CDR2 SASEGT come from the germline V gene. After removal of 0 bases from V and 6 bases from J, the junction contained 8 bases not matched to a gene. The CDR3 covers 16 residues.

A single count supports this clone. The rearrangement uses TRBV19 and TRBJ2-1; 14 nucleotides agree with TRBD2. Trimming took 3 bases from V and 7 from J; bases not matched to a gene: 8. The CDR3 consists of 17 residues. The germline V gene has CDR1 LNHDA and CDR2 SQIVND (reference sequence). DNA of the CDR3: TGTGCCAGTAGTATGGGGCTGACTAGCGGGGGGGTAAATGAGCAGTTCTTC. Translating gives CASSMGLTSGGVNEQFF.

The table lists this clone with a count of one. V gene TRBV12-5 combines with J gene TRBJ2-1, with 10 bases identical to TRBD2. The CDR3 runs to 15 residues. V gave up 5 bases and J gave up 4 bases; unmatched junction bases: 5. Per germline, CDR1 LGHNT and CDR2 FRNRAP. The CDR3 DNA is TGTGCTAGTGGTCCGACTAGCGGGTTTTACAATGAGCAGTTCTTC. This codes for CASGPTSGFYNEQFF.

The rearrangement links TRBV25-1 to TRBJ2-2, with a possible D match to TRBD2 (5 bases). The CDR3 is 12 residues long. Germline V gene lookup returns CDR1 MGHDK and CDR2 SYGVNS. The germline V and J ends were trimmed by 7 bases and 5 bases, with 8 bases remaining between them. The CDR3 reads CASTPGTGELFF. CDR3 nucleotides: TGTGCCAGCACCCCGGGGACCGGGGAGCTGTTTTTT. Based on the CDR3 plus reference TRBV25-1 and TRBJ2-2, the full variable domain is EADIYQTPRYLVIGTGKKITLECSQTMGHDKMYWYQQDPGMELHLIHYSYGVNSTEKGDLSSESTVSRIRTEHFPLTLESARPSHTSQYLCASTPGTGELFFGEGSRLTVL.

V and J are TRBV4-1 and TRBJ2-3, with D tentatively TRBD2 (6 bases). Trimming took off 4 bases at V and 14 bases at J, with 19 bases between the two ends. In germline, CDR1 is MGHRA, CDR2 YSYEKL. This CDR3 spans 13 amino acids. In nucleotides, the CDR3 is TGCGCCAGCAGCCTCACCGGGACTCTGGGTTGGTATTTT. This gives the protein CASSLTGTLGWYF.

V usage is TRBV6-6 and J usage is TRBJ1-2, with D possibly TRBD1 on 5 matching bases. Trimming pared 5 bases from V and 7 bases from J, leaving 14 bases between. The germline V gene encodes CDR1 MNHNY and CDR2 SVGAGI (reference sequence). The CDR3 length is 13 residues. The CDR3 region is CASSPGGVGGYTF. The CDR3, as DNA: TGTGCCAGCAGTCCCGGGGGGGTAGGTGGCTACACCTTC.

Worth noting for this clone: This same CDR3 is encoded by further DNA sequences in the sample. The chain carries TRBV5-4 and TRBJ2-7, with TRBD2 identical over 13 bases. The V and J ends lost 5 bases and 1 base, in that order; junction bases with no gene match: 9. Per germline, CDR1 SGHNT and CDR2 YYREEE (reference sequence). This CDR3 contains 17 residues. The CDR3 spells CASSPRLAGGRSYEQYF. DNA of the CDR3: TGTGCCAGCAGTCCTAGACTAGCGGGGGGAAGGTCCTACGAGCAGTACTTC. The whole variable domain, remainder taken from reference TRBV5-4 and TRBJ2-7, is ETGVTQSPTHLIKTRGQQVTLRCSSQSGHNTVSWYQQALGQGPQFIFQYYREEENGRGNFPPRFSGLQFPNYSSELNVNALELDDSALYLCASSPRLAGGRSYEQYFGPGTRLTVT.

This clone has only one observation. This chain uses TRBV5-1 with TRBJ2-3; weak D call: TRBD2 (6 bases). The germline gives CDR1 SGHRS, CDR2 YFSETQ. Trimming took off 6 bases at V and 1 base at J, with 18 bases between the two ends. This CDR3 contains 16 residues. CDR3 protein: CASTRDSPSGTDTQYF. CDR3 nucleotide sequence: TGCGCCAGCACACGGGACTCACCCTCGGGCACAGATACGCAGTATTTT.

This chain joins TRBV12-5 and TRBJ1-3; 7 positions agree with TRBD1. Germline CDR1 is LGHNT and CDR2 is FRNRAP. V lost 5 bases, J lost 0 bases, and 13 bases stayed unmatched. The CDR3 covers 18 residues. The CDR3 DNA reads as TGTGCTAGTGGTCGTCCCCCGACAGGGCCCTCCTCTGGAAACACCATATATTTT. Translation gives CASGRPPTGPSSGNTIYF.

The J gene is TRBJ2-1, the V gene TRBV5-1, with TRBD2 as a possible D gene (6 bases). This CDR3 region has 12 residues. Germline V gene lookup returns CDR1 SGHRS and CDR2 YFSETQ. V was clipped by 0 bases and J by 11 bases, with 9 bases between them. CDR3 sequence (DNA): TGCGCCAGCAGCTTGGGTCGGGGGAAGCAGTTCTTC. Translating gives CASSLGRGKQFF.

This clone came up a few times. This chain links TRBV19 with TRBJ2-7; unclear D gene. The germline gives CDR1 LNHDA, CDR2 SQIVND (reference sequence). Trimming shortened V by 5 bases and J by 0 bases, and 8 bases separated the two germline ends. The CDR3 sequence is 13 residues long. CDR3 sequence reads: CASSPQPSYEQYF. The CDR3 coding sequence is TGTGCCAGTAGTCCACAGCCCTCCTACGAGCAGTACTTC.

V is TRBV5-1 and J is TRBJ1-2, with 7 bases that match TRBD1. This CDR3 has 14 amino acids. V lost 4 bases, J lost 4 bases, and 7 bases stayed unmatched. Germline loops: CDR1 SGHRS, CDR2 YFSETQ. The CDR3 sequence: CASSLLQGSYGYTF. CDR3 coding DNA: TGCGCCAGCAGCCTACTACAGGGGAGCTATGGCTACACCTTC.

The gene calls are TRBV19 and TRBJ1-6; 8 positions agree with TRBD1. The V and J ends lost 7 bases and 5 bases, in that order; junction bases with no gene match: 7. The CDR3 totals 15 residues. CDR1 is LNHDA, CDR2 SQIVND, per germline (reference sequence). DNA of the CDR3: TGTGCCAGTACCCGGACAGGGTCAAATAATTCACCCCTCCACTTT. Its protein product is CASTRTGSNNSPLHF.

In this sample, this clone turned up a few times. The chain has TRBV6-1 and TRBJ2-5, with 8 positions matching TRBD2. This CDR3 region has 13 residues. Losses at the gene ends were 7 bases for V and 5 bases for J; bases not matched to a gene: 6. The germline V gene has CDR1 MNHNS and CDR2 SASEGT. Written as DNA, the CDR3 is TGTGCCAGCAAACGGGGGGGCCTGGAGACCCAGTACTTC. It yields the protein CASKRGGLETQYF.

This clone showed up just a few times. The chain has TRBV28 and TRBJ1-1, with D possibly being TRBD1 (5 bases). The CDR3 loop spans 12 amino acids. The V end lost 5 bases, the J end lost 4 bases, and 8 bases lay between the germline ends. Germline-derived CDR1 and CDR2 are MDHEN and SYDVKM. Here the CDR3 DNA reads TGTGCCAGCAGTCAGACAGTCACTGAAGCTTTCTTT. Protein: CASSQTVTEAFF.

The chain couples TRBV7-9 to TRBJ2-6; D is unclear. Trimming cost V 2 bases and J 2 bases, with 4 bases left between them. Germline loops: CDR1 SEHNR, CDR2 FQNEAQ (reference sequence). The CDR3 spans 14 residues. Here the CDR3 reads CASSLTAGANVLTF. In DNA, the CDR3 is TGTGCCAGCAGCTTAACAGCTGGGGCCAACGTCCTGACTTTC.

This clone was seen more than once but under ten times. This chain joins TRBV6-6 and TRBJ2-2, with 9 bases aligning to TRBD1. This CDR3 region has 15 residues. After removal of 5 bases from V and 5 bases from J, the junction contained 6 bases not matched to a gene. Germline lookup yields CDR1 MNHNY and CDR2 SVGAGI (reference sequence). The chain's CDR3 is CASSQTGGRTGELFF. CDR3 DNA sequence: TGTGCCAGCAGTCAGACAGGGGGAAGGACCGGGGAGCTGTTTTTT.

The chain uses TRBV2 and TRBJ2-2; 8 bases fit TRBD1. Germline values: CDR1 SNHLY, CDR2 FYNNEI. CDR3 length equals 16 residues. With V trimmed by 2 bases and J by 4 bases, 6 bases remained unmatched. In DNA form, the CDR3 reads TGTGCCAGCAGTGAATCGAGACAGGGGCTCACCGGGGAGCTGTTTTTT. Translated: CASSESRQGLTGELFF. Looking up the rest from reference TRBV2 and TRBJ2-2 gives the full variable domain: EPEVTQTPSHQVTQMGQEVILRCVPISNHLYFYWYRQILGQKVEFLVSFYNNEISEKSEIFDDQFSVERPDGSNFTLKIRSTKLEDSAMYFCASSESRQGLTGELFFGEGSRLTVL.